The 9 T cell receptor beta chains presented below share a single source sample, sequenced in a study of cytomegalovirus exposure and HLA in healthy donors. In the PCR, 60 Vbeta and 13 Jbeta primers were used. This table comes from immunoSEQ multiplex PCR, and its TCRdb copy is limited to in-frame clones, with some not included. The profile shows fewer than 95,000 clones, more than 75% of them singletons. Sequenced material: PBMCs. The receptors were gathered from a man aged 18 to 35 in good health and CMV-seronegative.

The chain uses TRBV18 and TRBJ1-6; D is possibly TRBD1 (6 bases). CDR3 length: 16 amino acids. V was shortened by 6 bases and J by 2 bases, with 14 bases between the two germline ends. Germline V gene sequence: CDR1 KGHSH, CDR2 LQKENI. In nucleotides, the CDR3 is TGTGCCAGCTCGGGGCCAGGGGACGCCTATAATTCACCCCTCCACTTT. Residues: CASSGPGDAYNSPLHF.

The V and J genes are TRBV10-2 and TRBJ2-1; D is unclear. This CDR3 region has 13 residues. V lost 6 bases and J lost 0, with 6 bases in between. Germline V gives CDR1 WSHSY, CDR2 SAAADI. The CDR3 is CASSQDSYNEQFF. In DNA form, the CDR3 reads TGCGCCAGCAGCCAGGACTCCTACAATGAGCAGTTCTTC.

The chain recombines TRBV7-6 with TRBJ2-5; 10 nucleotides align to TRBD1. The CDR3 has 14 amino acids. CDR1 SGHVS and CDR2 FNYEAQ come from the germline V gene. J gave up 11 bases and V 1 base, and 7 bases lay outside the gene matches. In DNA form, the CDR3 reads TGTGCCAGCAGCTTAGGACAGGGGGCTTGGGAGCAGTACTTC. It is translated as CASSLGQGAWEQYF. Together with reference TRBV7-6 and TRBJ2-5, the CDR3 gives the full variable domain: GAGVSQSPRYKVTKRGQDVALRCDPISGHVSLYWYRQALGQGPEFLTYFNYEAQQDKSGLPNDRFSAERPEGSISTLTIQRTEQRDSAMYRCASSLGQGAWEQYFGPGTRLLVL.

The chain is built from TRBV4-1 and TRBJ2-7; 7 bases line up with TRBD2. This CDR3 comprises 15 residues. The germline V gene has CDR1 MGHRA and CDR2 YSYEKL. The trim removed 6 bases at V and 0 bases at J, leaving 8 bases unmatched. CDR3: CASSLLAMVSYEQYF. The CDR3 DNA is TGCGCCAGCAGTCTACTAGCGATGGTCTCCTACGAGCAGTACTTC.

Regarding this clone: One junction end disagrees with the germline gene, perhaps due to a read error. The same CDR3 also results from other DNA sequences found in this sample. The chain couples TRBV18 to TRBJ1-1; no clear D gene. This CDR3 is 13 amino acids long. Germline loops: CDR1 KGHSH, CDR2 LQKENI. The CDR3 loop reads CASSGGRDTEAFF. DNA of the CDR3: TGCGCCAGCTCGGGAGGGAGGGACACTGAAGCTTTCTTT.

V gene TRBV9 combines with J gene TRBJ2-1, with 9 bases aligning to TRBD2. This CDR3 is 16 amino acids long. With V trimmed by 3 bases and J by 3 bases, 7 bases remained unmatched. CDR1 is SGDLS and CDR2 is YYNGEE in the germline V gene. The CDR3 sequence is CASSEHSGGLYNEQFF. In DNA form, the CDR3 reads TGTGCCAGCAGCGAACATAGCGGGGGCCTCTACAATGAGCAGTTCTTC. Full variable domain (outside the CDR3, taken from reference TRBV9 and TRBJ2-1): DSGVTQTPKHLITATGQRVTLRCSPRSGDLSVYWYQQSLDQGLQFLIQYYNGEERAKGNILERFSAQQFPDLHSELNLSSLELGDSALYFCASSEHSGGLYNEQFFGPGTRLTVL.

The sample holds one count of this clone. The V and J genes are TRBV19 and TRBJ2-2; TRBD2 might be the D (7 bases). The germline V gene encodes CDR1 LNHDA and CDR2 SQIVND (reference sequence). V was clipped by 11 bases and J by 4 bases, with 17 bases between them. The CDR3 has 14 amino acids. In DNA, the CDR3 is TGTGCCGGGAGGGGGGGCGAGGGCACCGGGGAGCTGTTTTTT. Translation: CAGRGGEGTGELFF. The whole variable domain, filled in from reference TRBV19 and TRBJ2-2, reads DGGITQSPKYLFRKEGQNVTLSCEQNLNHDAMYWYRQDPGQGLRLIYYSQIVNDFQKGDIAEGYSVSREKKESFPLTVTSAQKNPTAFYLCAGRGGEGTGELFFGEGSRLTVL.

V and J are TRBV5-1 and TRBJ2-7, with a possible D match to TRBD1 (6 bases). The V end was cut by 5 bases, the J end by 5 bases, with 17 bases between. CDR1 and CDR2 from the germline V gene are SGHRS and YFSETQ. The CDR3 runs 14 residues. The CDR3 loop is CASRPDPQGDEQYF. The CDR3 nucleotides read TGCGCCAGCAGGCCAGACCCACAGGGAGACGAGCAGTACTTC.

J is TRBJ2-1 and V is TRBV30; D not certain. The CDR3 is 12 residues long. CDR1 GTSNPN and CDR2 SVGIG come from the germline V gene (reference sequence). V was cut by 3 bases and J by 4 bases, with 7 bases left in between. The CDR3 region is CAWSARYNEQFF. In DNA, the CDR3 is TGTGCCTGGAGCGCTAGGTACAATGAGCAGTTCTTC.